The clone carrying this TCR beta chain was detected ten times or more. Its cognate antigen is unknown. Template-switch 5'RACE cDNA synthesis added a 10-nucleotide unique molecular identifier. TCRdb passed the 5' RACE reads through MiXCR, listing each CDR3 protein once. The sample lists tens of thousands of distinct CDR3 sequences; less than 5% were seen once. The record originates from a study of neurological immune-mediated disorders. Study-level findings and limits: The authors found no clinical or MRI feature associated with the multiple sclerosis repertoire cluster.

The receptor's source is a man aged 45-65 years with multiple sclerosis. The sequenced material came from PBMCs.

The CDR3 is CASSVGRTSGSDEQFF. CDR3 bases: TGTGCCAGCAGCGTAGGTAGGACTAGCGGGAGCGATGAGCAGTTCTTC. The gene calls are TRBV9 and TRBJ2-1, with TRBD2 matching 13 bases. J gave up 8 bases and V 0 bases, and 5 bases lay outside the gene matches. The CDR3 is 16 residues long. Per the germline V gene, CDR1 is SGDLS and CDR2 is YYNGEE.